In this sample, the clone carrying this T cell receptor beta chain turned up many times. Antigen specificity is unknown. This record belongs to a study of identical twins. Regarding the study as a whole: Models predicted too little out-of-frame TCR alpha sharing in monozygotic twins. Abundant beta clonotypes from cord blood had fewer insertions, unlike memory repertoires, which showed none.

A universal primer site came from template switching; cDNA carried unique molecular identifiers. One entry per CDR3 protein, called by TCRdb with MiXCR from the 5' RACE reads. Seen here are around 530,000 distinct CDR3 sequences, roughly 15% observed once, and the top ten hold roughly 0.42%. CDR3 length: 14 amino acids. CDR1 and CDR2 from the germline V gene are DFQATT and SNEGSKA (reference sequence). The germline V and J ends were trimmed by 6 bases and 5 bases, with 19 bases remaining between them. Separately, the same data were catalogued under a study of yellow fever vaccine responses in identical twins. That work contributes: The authors reported partly convergent, partly personalized vaccine responses in identical twins.

V is TRBV20-1 and J is TRBJ1-2; D ambiguous. The TCR comes from a young woman in good health. Sequencing was carried out using CD4+ T cells sorted from blood. The CDR3 region has the DNA TGCAGTGCCCATCCGCGTGGGGAAGGATATGGCTACACCTTC. The encoded protein is CSAHPRGEGYGYTF.